This record looks at one TCR beta chain sequence and its context. Its specificity is not known. This sample is part of a study of cytomegalovirus exposure and HLA in healthy donors. Study-level points and caveats: A later analysis appeared to link common viral pathogens to several of the most significant clusters. What TCR beta sequences reportedly achieved was accurate prediction of HLA-A and HLA-B alleles in most subjects.

Researchers ran the PCR with 60 Vbeta and 13 Jbeta primers. Generated by immunoSEQ multiplex PCR, the TCRdb table keeps only in-frame clones and is missing some. The sample has about 150,000 clones; roughly 10% are singletons. From germline, CDR1 is ENHRY and CDR2 SYGVKD. Germline trimming cut 2 bases from V and 4 bases from J; bases unmatched to any gene: 6. CDR3 size: 15 residues. Sequenced sample: PBMCs. The J gene is TRBJ2-7, the V gene TRBV10-3; TRBD1 matches at 9 bases. The source is a man aged 45-65 years in good health and CMV-seronegative. This CDR3 is CAISEGTGSGYEQYF. The CDR3 DNA is TGTGCCATCAGTGAGGGGACAGGGTCGGGATACGAGCAGTACTTC.